Detailed here is one T cell receptor (beta chain). Its antigen has not been determined. No base-level quality is on record; no much larger clone is a single base apart. The CDR3 regions of human TCRbeta chains were analyzed by immunosequencing. From the authors' description of their analysis: TCRs in the repertoires were matched against a reference library of SARS-CoV-2-specific TCRs that had been generated with the MIRA antigen-specificity platform. Breadth meant the fraction of unique TCRs that were SARS-CoV-2-associated, whereas depth meant the fraction of total T cells that were SARS-CoV-2-associated. Using the MIRA data, every spike-specific TCR was mapped to the spike region that the TCR reacted to and assigned to either a CD4 or a CD8 class. Log10-transformed breadth and depth values were compared by one-way ANOVA with Sidak's multiple comparisons tests. Held by TCRdb, this immuneACCESS table contains in-frame sequences only and omits some clones. Under half of the omission traces to an unresolved V gene where checked; the cause of the rest is unknown. V, J and clone size are those of that table, while D and trimming were read from the DNA. Present in this sample are tens of thousands of clones, 90% of which were seen just once. Around 3.4% of the sample is in the top ten clones.

This entry is derived from a study of T cell responses to AZD1222 COVID-19 vaccine (dated by TCRdb to about 2021). Regarding the research as a whole: A total of around 240 trial participants underwent TCR sequencing, of whom 200 to 220 had received two doses of AZD1222 and some 25 had received two doses of the MenACWY control vaccine. Enrollment into the trials was organized by age into subgroups of 18-55, 56-69 and 70-plus years, and those subgroups contained approximately 160, 26 and 62 TCR-sequenced participants, respectively.

The germline V gene yields KGHSH for CDR1 and LQKENI for CDR2. Reading from cysteine to phenylalanine, the CDR3 counts 13 amino acids. Only the CDR3 portion is preserved as DNA: 39 bases, with reading frame beginning at the first base. The germline V end is reduced by 4 bases and the J end by 4 bases; junction bases left unmatched: 0. According to the study, the label for this sample's time point signals: about 28 days (+/-7) after the second vaccine dose. Because spike-specific TCR depth and breadth did not differ between the two schedules, AZD1222 recipients who got a second dose at roughly 4 weeks were pooled with those who got a second dose at roughly 12 weeks. Vaccinee samples came from UK trials COV001 and COV002, including a single-blind randomized controlled phase 2/3 trial of AZD1222 (ChAdOx1 nCoV-19) in healthy adults. Trial participant PBMC samples were collected at day 0 and day 28 after the second dose for TCRbeta chain sequencing.

Paper-wide results and their limitations: Vaccine-associated CD4 TCRs spanned the whole spike protein, with dominant responses in regions 160-218 and 743-854. Because no samples from the day 14 peak response were available, repertoires could be characterized only after the peak T cell response. Conclusions about previously exposed vaccinees are limited because only six or seven AZD1222 recipients were SARS-CoV-2 seropositive at baseline. After two AZD1222 doses, spike-specific TCR breadth and depth were significantly higher than at day 0 and than in MenACWY recipients. The 56-69-year group was small, and its depth increase did not reach significance, likely because of low power. Reportedly, almost half of the unique spike-specific TCRs recognized epitopes lying outside the regions that are mutated in the B.1.351 and B.1.1.7 variants. Most participants were white British and females outnumbered males, and the authors suggested that clonal diversity may have been underestimated.

The clonotype originates from an adult who received the AZD1222 COVID-19 vaccine. The sequence joins TRBV18 to TRBJ1-4; TRBD1 agrees with 7 junctional bases. This specimen consisted of peripheral blood, obtained 28 days after the second AZD1222 dose. The CDR3 region has the sequence CASSRDSNEKLFF. The nucleotide sequence is TGTGCCAGCTCACGGGACAGTAATGAAAAACTGTTTTTT.